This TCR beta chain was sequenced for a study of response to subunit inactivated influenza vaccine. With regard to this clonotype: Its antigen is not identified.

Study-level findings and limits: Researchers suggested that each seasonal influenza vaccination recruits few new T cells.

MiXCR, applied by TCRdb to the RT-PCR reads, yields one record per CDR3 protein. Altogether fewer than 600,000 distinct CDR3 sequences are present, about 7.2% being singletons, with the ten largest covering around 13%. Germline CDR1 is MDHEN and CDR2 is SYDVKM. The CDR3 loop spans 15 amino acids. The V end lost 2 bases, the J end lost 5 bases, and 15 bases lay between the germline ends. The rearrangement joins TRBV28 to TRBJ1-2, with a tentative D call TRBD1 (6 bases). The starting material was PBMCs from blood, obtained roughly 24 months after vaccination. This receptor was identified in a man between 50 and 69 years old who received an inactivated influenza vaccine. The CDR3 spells CASSLRGEGGYGYTF. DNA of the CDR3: TGTGCCAGCAGTTTACGGGGTGAGGGGGGGTATGGCTACACCTTC.